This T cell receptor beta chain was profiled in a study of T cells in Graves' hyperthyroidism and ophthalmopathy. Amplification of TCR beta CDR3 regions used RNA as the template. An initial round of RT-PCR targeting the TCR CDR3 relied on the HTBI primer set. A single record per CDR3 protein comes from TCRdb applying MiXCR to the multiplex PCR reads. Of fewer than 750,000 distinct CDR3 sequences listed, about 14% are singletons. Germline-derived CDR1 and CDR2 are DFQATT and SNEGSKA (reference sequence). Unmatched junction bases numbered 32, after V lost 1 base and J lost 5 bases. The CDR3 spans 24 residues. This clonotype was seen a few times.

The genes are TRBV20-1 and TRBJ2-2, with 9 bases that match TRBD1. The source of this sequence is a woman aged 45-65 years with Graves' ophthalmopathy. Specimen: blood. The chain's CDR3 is CSARASSGRFPGQGRGKLTGELFF. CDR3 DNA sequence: TGCAGTGCTAGAGCTTCTTCGGGGAGATTTCCGGGACAGGGCAGAGGGAAACTGACCGGGGAGCTGTTTTTT.